These T cell receptor beta chains were read from a single sample in a study of control samples from healthy donors and cancer patients. Produced via immunoSEQ multiplex PCR; TCRdb's table is partial and in-frame only. The sample includes 150,000 to 200,000 clones. Source material: blood. The receptors shown here come from a woman aged 30 to 39 in good health. Each CDR3 is given with its conserved first and last residue. A D gene is named only where the DNA matches it firmly.

CAIARGGTYSYEQYF | TGTGCCATCGCTCGTGGAGGGACGTACTCCTACGAGCAGTACTTC | TRBV28 | NA | TRBJ2-7
CASSFGTDNEQFF | TGTGCCAGCAGCTTCGGGACAGACAATGAGCAGTTCTTC | TRBV12-1 | NA | TRBJ2-1
CASSWGDRENTEAFF | TGCGCCAGCAGCTGGGGGGACAGGGAGAACACTGAAGCTTTCTTT | TRBV5-1 | TRBD1 | TRBJ1-1
CASSSDGYTF | TGTGCCAGCAGCTCGGATGGCTACACCTTC | TRBV5-4 | NA | TRBJ1-2
CAISEPYTGGEKLFF | TGTGCCATCAGTGAGCCGTACACAGGGGGTGAAAAACTGTTTTTT | TRBV10-3 | TRBD1 | TRBJ1-4
CSASHKEAFF | TGCAGTGCGAGTCACAAGGAAGCTTTCTTT | TRBV20-1 | NA | TRBJ1-1
CASSYGMNTEAFF | TGTGCCAGCAGTTATGGGATGAACACTGAAGCTTTCTTT | TRBV12-3/TRBV12-4 | NA | TRBJ1-1
CASSPPSKGGGSRETQYF | TGCGCCAGCAGCCCTCCGTCAAAAGGGGGTGGTTCGAGAGAGACCCAGTACTTC | TRBV4-1 | NA | TRBJ2-5
CASSPPAGLLAGIEEATQYF | TGTGCCAGCTCACCACCCGCCGGCCTCCTAGCGGGAATCGAAGAGGCGACCCAGTACTTC | TRBV18 | TRBD2 | TRBJ2-5
CASSSQTGNNEQFF | TGTGCCAGCAGCTCCCAGACGGGGAACAATGAGCAGTTCTTC | TRBV11-3 | NA | TRBJ2-1
CSVGQKLNTEAFF | TGCAGCGTGGGACAGAAATTGAACACTGAAGCTTTCTTT | TRBV29-1 | TRBD1 | TRBJ1-1
CASSAGGANTGELFF | TGTGCCAGCAGCGCCGGGGGTGCGAACACCGGGGAGCTGTTTTTT | TRBV9 | NA | TRBJ2-2
CASSTLPGPGRRIKEQFF | TGTGCCAGTAGTACCCTACCGGGACCCGGACGGAGAATCAAGGAGCAGTTCTTC | TRBV19 | NA | TRBJ2-1
CATSVNAGRNYGYTF | TGTGCCACCAGTGTTAACGCAGGGCGGAACTATGGCTACACCTTC | TRBV24-1 | NA | TRBJ1-2
CASSPRRVDSNQPQHF | TGTGCCAGCAGCCCGAGGAGGGTTGATAGCAATCAGCCCCAGCATTTT | TRBV7-8 | NA | TRBJ1-5
CASSLGTGGKNIQYF | TGTGCCAGCAGCTTGGGGACAGGGGGCAAAAACATTCAGTACTTC | TRBV11-2 | TRBD1 | TRBJ2-4
CASSDRSNQPQHF | TGTGCCAGCAGTGACAGGAGCAATCAGCCCCAGCATTTT | TRBV12-3/TRBV12-4 | NA | TRBJ1-5
CASSLSPVDTIYF | TGTGCCAGCAGCTTAAGTCCCGTAGACACCATATATTTT | TRBV7-2 | NA | TRBJ1-3